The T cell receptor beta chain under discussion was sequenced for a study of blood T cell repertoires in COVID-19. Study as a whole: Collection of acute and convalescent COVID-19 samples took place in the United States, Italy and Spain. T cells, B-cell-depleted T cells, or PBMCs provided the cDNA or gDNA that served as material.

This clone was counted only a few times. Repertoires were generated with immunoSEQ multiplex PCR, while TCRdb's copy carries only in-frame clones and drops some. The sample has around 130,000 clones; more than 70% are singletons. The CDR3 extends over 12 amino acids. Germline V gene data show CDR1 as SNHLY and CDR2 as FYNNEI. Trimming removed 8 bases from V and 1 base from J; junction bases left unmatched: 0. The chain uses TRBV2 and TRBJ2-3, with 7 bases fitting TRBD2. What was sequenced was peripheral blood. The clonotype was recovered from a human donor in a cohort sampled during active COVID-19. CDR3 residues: CASGGGTDTQYF. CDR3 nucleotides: TGTGCCAGCGGGGGGGGCACAGATACGCAGTATTTT.